This T cell receptor beta chain was found in a study of CXCR3-negative and CXCR3-positive naive CD8 T cells. Regarding the study as a whole: Diversity was high in both naive subsets and much lower in memory cells. Greater hydrophobicity was found in TRB CDR3s of CXCR3-positive naive cells than of CXCR3-negative naive cells. Naive CXCR3-positive and CXCR3-negative cells shared TRBV-TRBJ usage; memory cells diverged. CXCR3 levels fell partly with cryopreservation; most assays relied on fresh PBMCs.

Carrying UMI labels, the TRB cDNA libraries were prepared through 5' RACE. Each CDR3 protein gets one entry in TCRdb, which reprocessed the 5' RACE reads and gives no DNA. This repertoire includes fewer than 3,000 distinct CDR3 sequences. Germline CDR1 and CDR2: SGHRS and YFSETQ. The CDR3 runs 17 residues. Worth noting for this clonotype: Its antigen is unidentified.

The V call is TRBV5-1, the J call TRBJ2-3; TCRdb returns TRBD1, unconfirmable since there is no DNA. The clonotype originates from a human donor in good health. Some clones in this sample may be carry-over from other donors' samples. Material: naive CXCR3+ CD8+ T cells from blood. Subset: CD45RO-CCR7+CD27+CD95- naive CD8+ T cells expressing CXCR3 (TNR3+). This chain's CDR3 is CASSLGGSGGLPDTQYF. Filled out from reference TRBV5-1 and TRBJ2-3, the complete variable domain reads KAGVTQTPRYLIKTRGQQVTLSCSPISGHRSVSWYQQTPGQGLQFLFEYFSETQRNKGNFPGRFSGRQFSNSRSEMNVSTLELGDSALYLCASSLGGSGGLPDTQYFGPGTRLTVL.